A single sample gave rise to the 30 T cell receptor beta chains below, sequenced in a study of blood T cell repertoires in COVID-19. Clones were read by immunoSEQ multiplex PCR, and TCRdb kept only the in-frame ones, dropping some. The data show under 35,000 clones, around 83% seen once. What was sequenced was peripheral blood. The source is a man aged 70 or older with active COVID-19.

In its sample, this clone was seen once. This chain connects TRBV4-1 to TRBJ1-4, with a tentative D call TRBD1 (5 bases). Germline CDR1 reads MGHRA; CDR2 reads YSYEKL. The V end was cut by 1 base, the J end by 5 bases, with 14 bases between. The CDR3 has 16 amino acids. The CDR3 DNA follows: TGCGCCAGCAGCCAAGCCCAGGGACTTCGAAATGAAAAACTGTTTTTT. Protein sequence: CASSQAQGLRNEKLFF.

This clone was found a few times. The chain has TRBV4-1 and TRBJ1-2; TRBD1 might be the D (5 bases). The CDR3 totals 14 residues. Trimming removed 1 base at V and 6 bases at J, with 12 bases between. From germline, CDR1 is MGHRA and CDR2 YSYEKL. CDR3 in DNA: TGCGCCAGCAGCCAAGTTCCAGGGAAGGATGGCTACACCTTC. Translated, it gives CASSQVPGKDGYTF.

V usage is TRBV23-1 and J usage is TRBJ2-7; D is uncertain. Being an ORF, TRBV23-1 has a function that is uncertain. V lost 7 bases to trimming and J lost 2 bases, with 21 bases between them. CDR3 size: 16 residues. CDR3 nucleotides: TGCGCCAGCACCCCCTTGTCGCCTAACAGAGCCTACGAGCAGTACTTC. Translation: CASTPLSPNRAYEQYF.

The chain has TRBV7-3 and TRBJ2-2; 7 bases are a match to TRBD1. Germline CDR1 reads SGHTA; CDR2 reads FQGTGA. This CDR3 is built from 18 residues. After removal of 5 bases from V and 1 base from J, the junction contained 13 bases not matched to a gene. The CDR3 loop is CASSPQSQTGRNTGELFF. The CDR3 coding sequence is TGTGCCAGCAGCCCACAAAGTCAGACAGGGAGGAACACCGGGGAGCTGTTTTTT.

This clone was recorded only once. The rearrangement uses TRBV6-6 and TRBJ1-2; maybe TRBD1 (6 bases). The CDR3 is made up of 12 amino acids. Germline-derived CDR1 and CDR2 are MNHNY and SVGAGI (reference sequence). V was clipped by 9 bases and J by 5 bases, with 13 bases between them. The CDR3 loop reads CASSTTGYGYTF. For the CDR3, the DNA is TGTGCCAGTTCCACAACAGGGTATGGCTACACCTTC.

The chain is built from TRBV5-1 and TRBJ2-5; 7 bases line up with TRBD1. Germline-derived CDR1 and CDR2 are SGHRS and YFSETQ. V was pared by 4 bases and J by 4 bases, with 7 bases of the junction left unmatched. The CDR3 loop spans 14 amino acids. DNA of the CDR3: TGCGCCAGCAGCCTTGACAGGGTCTCAGAGACCCAGTACTTC. Translating it yields CASSLDRVSETQYF.

The chain joins TRBV27 to TRBJ1-1; 8 bases are shared with TRBD1. The junction had 5 bases not matched to a gene; V was cut back by 3 bases and J by 5 bases. The CDR3 runs 14 residues. Germline CDR1 is MNHEY and CDR2 is SMNVEV (reference sequence). The CDR3 DNA sequence: TGTGCCAGCAGTTTTCAAGACAGGGGAACTGAAGCTTTCTTT. It yields the protein CASSFQDRGTEAFF.

This clone was detected only once. The gene calls are TRBV21-1 and TRBJ2-3; the table gives TRBD2 as D, unverified against the DNA. TRBV21-1 is marked as a pseudogene. This CDR3 is built from 15 residues. The CDR3 region has the DNA TGTGCCAGCACCACAAAAACACTAGTTTCCGATACGCAGTATTTT. As protein: CASTTKTLVSDTQYF.

The V gene is TRBV28, the J gene TRBJ2-7; TRBD1 matches 7 bases. The CDR3 covers 14 residues. The V and J ends lost 4 bases and 3 bases, in that order; junction bases with no gene match: 6. Germline V CDR1 and CDR2: MDHEN, SYDVKM. CDR3 bases: TGTGCCAGCAGTTCCGGGACAGCCAACTACGAGCAGTACTTC. It specifies CASSSGTANYEQYF. Combining the CDR3 with reference TRBV28 and TRBJ2-7 gives the whole variable domain DVKVTQSSRYLVKRTGEKVFLECVQDMDHENMFWYRQDPGLGLRLIYFSYDVKMKEKGDIPEGYSVSREKKERFSLILESASTNQTSMYLCASSSGTANYEQYFGPGTRLTVT.

The genes are TRBV5-1 and TRBJ2-1; D may be TRBD2 (5 bases). Germline CDR1 reads SGHRS; CDR2 reads YFSETQ. The CDR3 spans 17 residues. V was shortened by 0 bases and J by 7 bases, with 20 bases between the two germline ends. CDR3 bases: TGCGCCAGCAGCTTGGGGGTATTGGGAGCCGGGAATAATGAGCAGTTCTTC. The encoded protein is CASSLGVLGAGNNEQFF.

This rearrangement joins TRBV7-8 to TRBJ1-1; D not certain. The CDR3 consists of 17 residues. Deletions cut 5 bases from V and 1 base from J, with 20 bases between. Germline V gene sequence: CDR1 SGHVS, CDR2 FQNEAQ. The CDR3 DNA sequence: TGTGCCAGCAGCCCAAACCCCCCGACACCCACGAACACTGAAGCTTTCTTT. Translated: CASSPNPPTPTNTEAFF. Looking up the rest from reference TRBV7-8 and TRBJ1-1 gives the full variable domain: GAGVSQSPRYKVAKRGQDVALRCDPISGHVSLFWYQQALGQGPEFLTYFQNEAQLDKSGLPSDRFFAERPEGSVSTLKIQRTQQEDSAVYLCASSPNPPTPTNTEAFFGQGTRLTVV.

The rearrangement joins TRBV6-5 to TRBJ1-4; tentative D call: TRBD1 (6 bases). The germline V gene has CDR1 MNHEY and CDR2 SVGAGI. The CDR3 is 14 amino acids. Between the trimmed V and J ends, which lost 5 bases and 8 bases, there was a span of 15 bases. CDR3 sequence reads: CASSNRVLGEKLFF. In DNA form, the CDR3 reads TGTGCCAGCAGTAACAGGGTATTGGGGGAAAAACTGTTTTTT.

This rearrangement joins TRBV2 to TRBJ1-3; 10 bases fit TRBD1. V shed 7 bases and J 4 bases; nucleotides not matched to a gene: 10. Per germline, CDR1 SNHLY and CDR2 FYNNEI. The CDR3 totals 16 residues. The CDR3 loop is CASTIQGQGTGNTIYF. In DNA, the CDR3 is TGTGCCAGCACCATACAGGGACAGGGGACCGGAAACACCATATATTTT.

The chain links TRBV6-5 to TRBJ1-3; TRBD1 aligns across 7 bases. The germline V gene has CDR1 MNHEY and CDR2 SVGAGI. The CDR3 length is 13 residues. The ends lost 8 bases at V and 0 bases at J; junction bases unmatched: 1. CDR3 DNA sequence: TGTGCCAGCCGACAGGGCTCTGGAAACACCATATATTTT. This gives the protein CASRQGSGNTIYF.

This sequence joins TRBV11-2 and TRBJ2-1; maybe TRBD2 (5 bases). This CDR3 has 16 residues. V was shortened by 1 base and J by 0 bases, with 10 bases between the two germline ends. Germline CDR1 reads SGHAT; CDR2 reads FQNNGV. The CDR3 DNA follows: TGTGCCAGCAGCTTAGGGGGAGCCTACTCCTACAATGAGCAGTTCTTC. It yields the protein CASSLGGAYSYNEQFF.

This chain uses TRBV11-2 with TRBJ2-1; 11 positions match TRBD2. The length of the CDR3 is 15 residues. V shed 4 bases, J shed 7 bases, and the junction held 6 bases outside the gene matches. The V gene's germline CDR1 is SGHAT and CDR2 FQNNGV. The CDR3 coding sequence is TGTGCCAGCAGCTACGTAGCGGGGGGGCGGAATGAGCAGTTCTTC. Its translation is CASSYVAGGRNEQFF.

CDR3 DNA sequence: TGTGCCAGCAGCCCTAATTTCGGGAGTGGATCACCCCTCCACTTT. This sequence encodes CASSPNFGSGSPLHF. The chain is built from TRBV9 and TRBJ1-6; D gene uncertain. Germline-derived CDR1 and CDR2 are SGDLS and YYNGEE. V lost 4 bases to trimming and J lost 10 bases, with 18 bases between them. CDR3 size: 15 residues.

This clone was detected a few times. The chain joins TRBV5-6 to TRBJ1-1; TRBD1 aligns across 7 bases. Germline CDR1 is SGHDT and CDR2 is YYEEEE. There are 13 residues in the CDR3. J lost 4 bases, V lost 4 bases, and 4 bases had no gene match. CDR3: CASSMDRFTEAFF. In DNA form, the CDR3 reads TGTGCCAGCAGCATGGACAGGTTCACTGAAGCTTTCTTT.

The chain links TRBV7-3 to TRBJ2-5, with D possibly matching TRBD1 (6 bases). The CDR3 totals 13 residues. Per germline, CDR1 SGHTA and CDR2 FQGTGA. The V end was cut by 5 bases, the J end by 3 bases, with 10 bases between. This CDR3 reads CASSQGQKETQYF. The CDR3 DNA reads TGTGCCAGCAGCCAAGGACAGAAAGAGACCCAGTACTTC.

The chain is built from TRBV2 and TRBJ1-2; 8 bases are shared with TRBD1. From germline, CDR1 is SNHLY and CDR2 FYNNEI. V lost 3 bases, J lost 4 bases, and 4 bases stayed unmatched. This CDR3 is built from 14 residues. CDR3 amino acids: CASSESQGAYGYTF. CDR3 coding DNA: TGTGCCAGCAGTGAGAGTCAGGGGGCCTATGGCTACACCTTC.

The V gene is TRBV11-3, the J gene TRBJ2-5; possible D gene TRBD2, 5 bases. Germline V CDR1 and CDR2: SGHNT, YENEEA. Trimming cost V 1 base and J 7 bases, with 10 bases left between them. CDR3 size: 13 residues. The DNA for the CDR3 is TGTGCCAGCAGCTTAGGGATAGAGGGGACCCAGTACTTC. As protein: CASSLGIEGTQYF.

This sequence joins TRBV5-1 and TRBJ2-1; 7 nucleotides align to TRBD2. Germline V gene data show CDR1 as SGHRS and CDR2 as YFSETQ. J gave up 6 bases and V 0 bases, and 6 bases lay outside the gene matches. The CDR3 contains 15 residues. The CDR3 region is CASSLASGLFNEQFF. CDR3 sequence (DNA): TGCGCCAGCAGCTTGGCTAGCGGCCTTTTCAATGAGCAGTTCTTC.

V gene TRBV11-2 combines with J gene TRBJ1-1; D is unclear. The length of the CDR3 is 13 residues. V was clipped by 7 bases and J by 3 bases, with 12 bases between them. CDR1 is SGHAT, CDR2 FQNNGV, per germline. The CDR3 is CASTQTSDTEAFF. Here the CDR3 DNA reads TGTGCCAGCACCCAGACTTCGGACACTGAAGCTTTCTTT.

This clone is a singleton in its sample. The V gene is TRBV6-5, the J gene TRBJ2-1; 7 bases agree with TRBD2. Losses at the gene ends were 8 bases for V and 7 bases for J; bases not matched to a gene: 8. This CDR3 comprises 13 residues. Germline values: CDR1 MNHEY, CDR2 SVGAGI. CDR3 coding DNA: TGTGCCAGCCGGGCGAGCGGGAAAAATGAGCAGTTCTTC. Translating gives CASRASGKNEQFF.

This sequence joins TRBV18 and TRBJ2-1; D perhaps matches TRBD1 (5 bases). V was shortened by 6 bases and J by 4 bases, with 13 bases between the two germline ends. This CDR3 has 14 amino acids. Germline CDR1 and CDR2: KGHSH and LQKENI. The CDR3 region has the DNA TGTGCCAGCTCGCCAACCCGACAGTACAATGAGCAGTTCTTC. Protein: CASSPTRQYNEQFF. Full variable domain (rest looked up from reference TRBV18 and TRBJ2-1): NAGVMQNPRHLVRRRGQEARLRCSPMKGHSHVYWYRQLPEEGLKFMVYLQKENIIDESGMPKERFSAEFPKEGPSILRIQQVVRGDSAAYFCASSPTRQYNEQFFGPGTRLTVL.

V usage is TRBV5-1 and J usage is TRBJ2-1, with 10 bases lining up with TRBD2. The CDR3 sequence is 15 residues long. Germline CDR1 SGHRS, CDR2 YFSETQ. V lost 6 bases, J lost 4 bases, and 7 bases stayed unmatched. DNA for the CDR3: TGCGCCAGCACCGATAGCGGGGGGCGATACAATGAGCAGTTCTTC. Amino acids: CASTDSGGRYNEQFF.

The chain couples TRBV19 to TRBJ1-3, with TRBD1 matching 9 bases. The junction had 8 bases not matched to a gene; V was cut back by 4 bases and J by 4 bases. From germline, CDR1 is LNHDA and CDR2 SQIVND (reference sequence). The CDR3 extends over 16 amino acids. CDR3 nucleotides: TGTGCCAGTAGTAAAGCCGGGACAGGGAAAGGAAACACCATATATTTT. Protein product: CASSKAGTGKGNTIYF. Full variable domain (remainder filled in from reference TRBV19 and TRBJ1-3): DGGITQSPKYLFRKEGQNVTLSCEQNLNHDAMYWYRQDPGQGLRLIYYSQIVNDFQKGDIAEGYSVSREKKESFPLTVTSAQKNPTAFYLCASSKAGTGKGNTIYFGEGSWLTVV.

The chain carries TRBV6-2 or TRBV6-3 and TRBJ1-5; D is unresolved. Germline V gene sequence: CDR1 MNHEY, CDR2 SVGEGT. The CDR3 runs 15 residues. Trimming left V 4 bases short and J 6 bases short, with 16 bases between. The CDR3 coding sequence is TGTGCCAGCAGTTGGCGGGGAAGGCCGGGTCAGCCCCAGCATTTT. The encoded protein is CASSWRGRPGQPQHF.

This clone was seen only once. V usage is TRBV18 and J usage is TRBJ2-5; D is perhaps TRBD2 (7 bases). The V and J ends lost 4 bases and 4 bases respectively, with 10 bases between them. Germline values: CDR1 KGHSH, CDR2 LQKENI. The CDR3 runs 13 residues. Here the CDR3 DNA reads TGTGCCAGCTCACAGGGGGGGTCAGAGACCCAGTACTTC. This translates into CASSQGGSETQYF.

The count of this clone is one. This chain joins TRBV21-1 and TRBJ2-1; whether TRBD2, the table's D call, matches the DNA was not checked. TRBV21-1 is a documented pseudogene. The CDR3 has 13 amino acids. CDR3 protein: CASSKYGKNQQFF. The CDR3 nucleotides read TGTGCCAGCAGCAAATACGGGAAGAACCAGCAGTTCTTC.